The clone carrying this T cell receptor (beta chain) has only a few counts. Libraries were prepared by immunoSEQ multiplex PCR; TCRdb keeps only in-frame clonotypes and omits some of them. The sample consists of 30,000 to 40,000 clones, approximately 70% of them appearing once. This entry is derived from a study of radiotherapy plus CTLA-4 blockade in lung cancer. The sequence derives from a human donor with non-small cell lung cancer who had stable disease on radiotherapy plus ipilimumab. The input for sequencing was peripheral blood, taken from a patient treated with radiotherapy plus ipilimumab.

CDR3 region: CASSPRNRQETQYF. The CDR3 DNA reads TGTGCCAGCTCACCACGGAACAGACAAGAGACCCAGTACTTC. The gene calls are TRBV18 and TRBJ2-5; D ambiguous. This CDR3 region has 14 residues. Germline assignment: CDR1 KGHSH and CDR2 LQKENI. Between the trimmed V and J ends, which lost 1 base and 2 bases, there was a span of 8 bases.